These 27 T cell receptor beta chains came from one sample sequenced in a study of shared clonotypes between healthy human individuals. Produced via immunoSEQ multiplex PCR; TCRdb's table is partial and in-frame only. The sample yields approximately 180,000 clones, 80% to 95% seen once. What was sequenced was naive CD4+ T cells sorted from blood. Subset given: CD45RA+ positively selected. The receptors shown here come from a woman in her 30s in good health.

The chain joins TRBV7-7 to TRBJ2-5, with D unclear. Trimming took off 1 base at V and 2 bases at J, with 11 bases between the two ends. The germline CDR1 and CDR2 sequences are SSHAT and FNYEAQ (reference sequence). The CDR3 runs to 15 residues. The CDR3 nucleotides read TGTGCCAGCAGCTTAGGCACTACCTCACAAGAGACCCAGTACTTC. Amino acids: CASSLGTTSQETQYF.

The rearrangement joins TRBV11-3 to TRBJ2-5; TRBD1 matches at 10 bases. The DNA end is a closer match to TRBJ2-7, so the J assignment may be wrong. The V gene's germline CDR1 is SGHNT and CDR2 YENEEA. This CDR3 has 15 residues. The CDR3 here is CASSLGQGNSYEQYF. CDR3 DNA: TGTGCCAGCAGCTTGGGACAGGGGAACTCCTACGAGCAGTACTTC.

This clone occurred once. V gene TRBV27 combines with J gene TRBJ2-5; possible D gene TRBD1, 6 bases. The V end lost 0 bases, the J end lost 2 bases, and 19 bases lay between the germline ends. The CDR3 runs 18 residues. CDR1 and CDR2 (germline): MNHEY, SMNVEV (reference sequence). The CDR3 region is CASSLSASLQGRQETQYF. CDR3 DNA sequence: TGTGCCAGCAGTTTATCCGCCTCCCTTCAGGGGCGTCAAGAGACCCAGTACTTC.

The CDR3 region has the DNA TGTGCCAGCAGCCGGGACTCAGAGCAGTACTTC. Protein: CASSRDSEQYF. V gene TRBV7-9 combines with J gene TRBJ2-5; the D gene is possibly TRBD2 (6 bases). Per the germline V gene, CDR1 is SEHNR and CDR2 is FQNEAQ (reference sequence). This CDR3 contains 11 residues. Trimming removed 5 bases at V and 11 bases at J, with 12 bases between.

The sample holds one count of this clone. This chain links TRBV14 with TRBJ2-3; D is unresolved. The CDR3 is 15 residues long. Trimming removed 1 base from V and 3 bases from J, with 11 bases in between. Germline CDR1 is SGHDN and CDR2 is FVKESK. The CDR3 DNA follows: TGTGCCAGCAGCCAAGGTTTACTAATTACAGATACGCAGTATTTT. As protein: CASSQGLLITDTQYF.

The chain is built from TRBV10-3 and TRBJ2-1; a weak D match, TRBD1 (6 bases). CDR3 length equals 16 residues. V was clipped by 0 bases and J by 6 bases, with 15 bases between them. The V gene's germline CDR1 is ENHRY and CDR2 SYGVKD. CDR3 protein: CAISESPTGTSNEQFF. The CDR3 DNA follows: TGTGCCATCAGTGAGTCTCCTACAGGGACCAGCAATGAGCAGTTCTTC.

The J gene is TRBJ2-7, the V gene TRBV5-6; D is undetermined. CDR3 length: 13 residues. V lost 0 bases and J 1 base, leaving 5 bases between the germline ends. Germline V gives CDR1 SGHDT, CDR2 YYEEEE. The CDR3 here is CASSLVGSYEQYF. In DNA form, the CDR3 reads TGTGCCAGCAGCTTGGTGGGTTCCTACGAGCAGTACTTC.

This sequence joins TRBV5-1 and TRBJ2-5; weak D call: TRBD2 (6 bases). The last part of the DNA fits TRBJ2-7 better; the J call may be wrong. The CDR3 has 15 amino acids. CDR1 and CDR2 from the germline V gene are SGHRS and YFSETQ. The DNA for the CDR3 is TGCGCCAGTAGCCCGGGGGTGGCAGGAAACTACGAGCAGTACTTC. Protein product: CASSPGVAGNYEQYF.

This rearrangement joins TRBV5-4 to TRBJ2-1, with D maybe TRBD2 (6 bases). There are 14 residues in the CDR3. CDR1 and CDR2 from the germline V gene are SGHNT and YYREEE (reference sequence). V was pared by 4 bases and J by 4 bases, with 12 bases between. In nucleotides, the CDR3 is TGTGCCAGCAGCCCCGGGGGACGGTACAATGAGCAGTTCTTC. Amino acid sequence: CASSPGGRYNEQFF.

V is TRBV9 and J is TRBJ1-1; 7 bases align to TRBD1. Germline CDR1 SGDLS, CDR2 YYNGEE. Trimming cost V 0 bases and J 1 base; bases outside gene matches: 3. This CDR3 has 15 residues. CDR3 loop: CASSVAGDRNTEAFF. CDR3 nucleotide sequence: TGTGCCAGCAGCGTAGCGGGGGACAGGAACACTGAAGCTTTCTTT.

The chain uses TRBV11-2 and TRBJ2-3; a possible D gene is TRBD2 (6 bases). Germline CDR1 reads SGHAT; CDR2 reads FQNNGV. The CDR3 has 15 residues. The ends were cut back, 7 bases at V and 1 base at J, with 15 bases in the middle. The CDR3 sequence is CASKWSGEGTDTQYF. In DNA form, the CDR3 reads TGTGCCAGCAAGTGGTCGGGAGAAGGCACAGATACGCAGTATTTT.

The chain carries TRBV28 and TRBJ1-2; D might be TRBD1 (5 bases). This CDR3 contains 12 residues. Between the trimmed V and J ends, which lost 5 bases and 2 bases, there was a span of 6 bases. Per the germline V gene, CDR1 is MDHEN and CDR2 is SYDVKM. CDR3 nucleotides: TGTGCCAGCAGTCCAGGGAACTATGGCTACACCTTC. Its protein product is CASSPGNYGYTF.

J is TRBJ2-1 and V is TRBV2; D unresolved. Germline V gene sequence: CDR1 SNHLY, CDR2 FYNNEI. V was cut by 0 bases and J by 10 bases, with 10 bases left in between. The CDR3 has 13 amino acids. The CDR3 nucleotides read TGTGCCAGCAGTGAAGCGAGAGACGGGGAGCAGTTCTTC. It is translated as CASSEARDGEQFF.

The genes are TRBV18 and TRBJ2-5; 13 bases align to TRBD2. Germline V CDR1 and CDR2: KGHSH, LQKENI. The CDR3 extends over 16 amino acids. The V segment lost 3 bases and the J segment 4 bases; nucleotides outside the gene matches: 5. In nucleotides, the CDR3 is TGTGCCAGCTCACCGCAGACTAGCGGGAGGTCAGAGACCCAGTACTTC. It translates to CASSPQTSGRSETQYF.

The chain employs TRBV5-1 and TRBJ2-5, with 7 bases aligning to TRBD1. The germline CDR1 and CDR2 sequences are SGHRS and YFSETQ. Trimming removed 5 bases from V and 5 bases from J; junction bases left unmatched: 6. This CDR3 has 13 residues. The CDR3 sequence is CASRIGGEETQYF. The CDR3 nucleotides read TGCGCCAGCAGAATAGGGGGCGAGGAGACCCAGTACTTC.

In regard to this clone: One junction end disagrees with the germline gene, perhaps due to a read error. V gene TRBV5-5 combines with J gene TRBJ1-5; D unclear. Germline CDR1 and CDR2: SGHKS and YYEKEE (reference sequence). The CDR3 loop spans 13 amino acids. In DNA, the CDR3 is TGTGCCAGCAGTTTGGACGTCGGCCAGCCCCAGCATTTT. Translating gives CASSLDVGQPQHF.

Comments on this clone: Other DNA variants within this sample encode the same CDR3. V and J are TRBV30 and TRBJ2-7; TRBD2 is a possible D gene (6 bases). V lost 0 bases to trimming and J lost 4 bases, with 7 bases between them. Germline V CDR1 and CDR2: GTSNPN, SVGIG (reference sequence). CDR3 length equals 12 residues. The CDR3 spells CAWSVGGYEQYF. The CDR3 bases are TGTGCCTGGAGTGTAGGAGGGTACGAGCAGTACTTC.

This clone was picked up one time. The CDR3 DNA is TGTGCCAGCAGCGCCGTCCGGGACCCTCCCTTCGAGCAGTACTTC. This codes for CASSAVRDPPFEQYF. This chain links TRBV7-6 with TRBJ2-5; D could derive from TRBD1 or TRBD2 (5 bases each). Near its end, the DNA agrees better with TRBJ2-7, so the J call may be wrong. The CDR3 totals 15 residues. Germline values: CDR1 SGHVS, CDR2 FNYEAQ.

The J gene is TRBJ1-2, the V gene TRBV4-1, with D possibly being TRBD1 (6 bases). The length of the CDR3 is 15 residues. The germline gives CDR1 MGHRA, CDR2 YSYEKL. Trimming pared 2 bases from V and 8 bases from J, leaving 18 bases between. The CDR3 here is CASSQLQSRGKGYTF. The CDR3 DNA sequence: TGCGCCAGCAGCCAATTGCAGTCGAGGGGGAAAGGCTACACCTTC.

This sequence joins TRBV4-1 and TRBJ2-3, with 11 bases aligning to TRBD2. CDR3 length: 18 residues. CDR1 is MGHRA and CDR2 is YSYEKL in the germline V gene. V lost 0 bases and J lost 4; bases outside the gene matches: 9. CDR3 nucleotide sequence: TGCGCCAGCAGCCAAGATACTACTAGCGGGAGTCTTCCAGATACGCAGTATTTT. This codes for CASSQDTTSGSLPDTQYF.

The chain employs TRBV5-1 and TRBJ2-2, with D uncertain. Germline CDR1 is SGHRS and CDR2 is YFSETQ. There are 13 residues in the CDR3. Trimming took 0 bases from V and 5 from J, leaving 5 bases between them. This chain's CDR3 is CASSLARTGELFF. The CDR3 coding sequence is TGCGCCAGCAGCTTGGCACGTACCGGGGAGCTGTTTTTT.

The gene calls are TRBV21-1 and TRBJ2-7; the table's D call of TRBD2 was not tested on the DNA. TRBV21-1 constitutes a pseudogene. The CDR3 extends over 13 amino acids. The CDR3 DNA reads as TGTGCCAGCAGCCTCGCTAGCGGGGACGAGCAGTACTTC. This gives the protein CASSLASGDEQYF.

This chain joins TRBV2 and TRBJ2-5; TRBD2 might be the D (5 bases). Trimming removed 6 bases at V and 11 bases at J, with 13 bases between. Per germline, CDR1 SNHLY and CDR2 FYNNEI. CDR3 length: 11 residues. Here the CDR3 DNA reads TGTGCCAGCAGGGCCGCTGGGGAGCAGTACTTC. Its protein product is CASRAAGEQYF.

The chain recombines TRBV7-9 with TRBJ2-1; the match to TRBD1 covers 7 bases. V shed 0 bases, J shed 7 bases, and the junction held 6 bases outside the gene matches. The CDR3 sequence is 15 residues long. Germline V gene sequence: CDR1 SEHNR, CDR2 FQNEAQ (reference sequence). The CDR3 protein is CASSLARGFWNEQFF. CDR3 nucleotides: TGTGCCAGCAGCTTAGCCAGGGGGTTCTGGAATGAGCAGTTCTTC.

CDR3 region: CASIGSFGPQPQHF. The DNA for the CDR3 is TGTGCCAGCATTGGGTCATTCGGGCCTCAGCCCCAGCATTTT. The chain is built from TRBV28 and TRBJ1-5; D is unresolved. This CDR3 comprises 14 residues. Germline values: CDR1 MDHEN, CDR2 SYDVKM. V dropped 7 bases and J dropped 6 bases, with 16 bases sitting between them.

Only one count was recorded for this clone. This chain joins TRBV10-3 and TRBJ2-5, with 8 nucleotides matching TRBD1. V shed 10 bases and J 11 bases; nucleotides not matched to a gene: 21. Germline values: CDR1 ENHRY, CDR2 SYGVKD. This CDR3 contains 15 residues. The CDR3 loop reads CATKIGGTGGVEQYF. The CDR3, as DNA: TGTGCCACCAAAATCGGTGGAACAGGGGGAGTTGAGCAGTACTTC.

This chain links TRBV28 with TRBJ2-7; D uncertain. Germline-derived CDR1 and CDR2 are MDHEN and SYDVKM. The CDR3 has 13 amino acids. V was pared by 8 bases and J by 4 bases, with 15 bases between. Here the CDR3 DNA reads TGTGCCAGCGCTCATACTACGGGTTACGAGCAGTACTTC. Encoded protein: CASAHTTGYEQYF. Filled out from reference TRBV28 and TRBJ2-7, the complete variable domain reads DVKVTQSSRYLVKRTGEKVFLECVQDMDHENMFWYRQDPGLGLRLIYFSYDVKMKEKGDIPEGYSVSREKKERFSLILESASTNQTSMYLCASAHTTGYEQYFGPGTRLTVT.